This record concerns one TCR beta chain sequence. CDR3 length equals 17 residues. V lost 11 bases, J lost 8 bases, and 21 bases stayed unmatched. Germline assignment: CDR1 SGHVS and CDR2 FQNEAQ. TCRdb reprocessed the 5' RACE reads via MiXCR and lists one record per CDR3 protein. In the table there are 25,000 to 40,000 distinct CDR3 sequences, approximately 27% of which are singletons. The chain links TRBV7-8 to TRBJ1-5, with TRBD1 identical over 10 bases. Sequencing used naive CD4+ T cells sorted from a lymph node. Subset in this sample: naive CD4+ T cells, CD4+CD45RA+CD25-. The receptor comes from a female donor with breast cancer. CDR3 nucleotides: TGTGCCGGCCGCCTCGCCCCGGGACAGGGGAGTGTAAAGCCCCAGCATTTT. Its translation: CAGRLAPGQGSVKPQHF.